This T cell receptor (beta chain) came from a study of T-cell reconstitution after alpha-beta-depleted transplantation in children. This clonotype turned up a few times. Unique molecular identifiers were built into the TCRbeta library. TCRdb reprocessed the PCR reads with MiXCR, giving one entry per CDR3 protein. Of around 480,000 distinct CDR3 sequences detected, approximately 30% appear once; the ten largest clones hold 2% to 3%. The CDR3 is 17 amino acids. Trimming at V came to 4 bases and at J to 2 bases, leaving 9 bases not matched to a gene. CDR1 and CDR2 (germline): GTSNPN, SVGIG (reference sequence).

This material consisted of PBMCs from the stem cell graft donor, taken from the stem cell graft. The source of this sequence is a human donor who donated a stem cell graft to a child with aplastic anemia. This chain uses TRBV30 with TRBJ2-7; TRBD2 aligns across 15 bases. The CDR3 protein is CAWTPARTSGRAYEQYF. The CDR3 DNA sequence: TGTGCCTGGACCCCCGCCCGGACTAGCGGGAGGGCCTACGAGCAGTACTTC.